This TCR beta chain was documented in a study of shared clonotypes between healthy human individuals. Study-wide results and caveats: Generation probability values for non-shared clonotypes were lower than those for clonotypes shared by all four donors. The sharing of about 5% of naive CD4 clonotypes was seen across a handful of donors.

V was cut by 4 bases and J by 4 bases, with 10 bases left in between. The CDR3 length is 13 residues. CDR1 SGHTA and CDR2 FQGTGA come from the germline V gene. Sequenced by immunoSEQ multiplex PCR; TCRdb stores in-frame clones only, minus some. The sample carries some 2.1 million clones, roughly 95% recorded once. With regard to this clone: The antigen remains undetermined.

What was sequenced was naive CD4+ T cells sorted from blood. Subset given: CD45RA+ positively selected. The receptor was isolated from a man younger than 35 in good health. V usage is TRBV7-3 and J usage is TRBJ1-2; D unclear. CDR3 nucleotide sequence: TGTGCCAGCAGCTACGGGGATTTCTATGGCTACACCTTC. This sequence encodes CASSYGDFYGYTF.